This T cell receptor beta chain is from a study of blood T cell repertoires in COVID-19. About the research overall: The United States, Italy and Spain were the sources of the acute and convalescent COVID-19 samples. The analysed material was cDNA or gDNA that came from T cells, B-cell-depleted T cells, or PBMCs.

Produced via immunoSEQ multiplex PCR; TCRdb's table is partial and in-frame only. The sample yields some 250,000 clones, 80% to 90% seen once. Sample: peripheral blood. The clonotype comes from a man aged 40-50 years with active or convalescent COVID-19.

For the CDR3, the DNA is TGTGCCAGCAGGGGACAGGGAGGGGGTAATCAGCCCCAGCATTTT. This encodes CASRGQGGGNQPQHF. J is TRBJ1-5 and V is TRBV6-6, with 9 bases aligning to TRBD1. Germline V lookup: CDR1 MNHNY, CDR2 SVGAGI (reference sequence). Germline trimming cut 6 bases from V and 4 bases from J; bases unmatched to any gene: 7. The CDR3 is made up of 15 amino acids.